This T cell receptor beta chain was identified in a study of blood T cells in healthy people across ages. The CDR3 runs 13 residues. The second PCR ran roughly 6 to 11 cycles with a sample-barcoded 5' primer and J-beta primers. One entry per CDR3 protein, called by TCRdb with MiXCR from the 5' RACE reads. The sample holds 1.5 million to 1.8 million distinct CDR3 sequences; roughly 43% are singletons and the top ten take under 5%. Input material: blood. The TCR originated in a woman in her late teens or twenties in good health. The chain couples TRBV21-1 to TRBJ2-7; the table's D call of TRBD1 was not tested on the DNA. TRBV21-1 is a pseudogene locus. In nucleotides, the CDR3 is TGTGCCAGCAGCAAAGTCAACAGGGACGAGCAGTACTTC. This encodes CASSKVNRDEQYF.